This TCR beta chain was obtained from a study of spatial heterogeneity in lung cancer. Findings of the study overall: Tracking of tumor mutation counts was seen in expanded intratumoral alpha and beta TCR counts.

Time point in this sample: sample taken at primary tumor resection. This clonotype is classed as medium-sized. Its target is not known. This CDR3 has 15 residues. V was trimmed by 2 bases and J by 4 bases, leaving 15 bases between them. Germline V gene sequence: CDR1 SGHAT, CDR2 FQNNGV. TCRdb used MiXCR to reprocess the 5' RACE reads, holding one entry per CDR3 protein. The profile shows more than 15,000 distinct CDR3 sequences, roughly 6% of them singletons. The sample in question was lung tumor tissue, obtained at surgery. This chain links TRBV11-2 with TRBJ2-7, with no clear D. This clonotype originated in a female donor with early-stage non-small cell lung cancer. The CDR3, as DNA: TGTGCCAGCAGCTTATGGGTAGGGCAGCCTTACGAGCAGTACTTC. Protein product: CASSLWVGQPYEQYF.